These 3 T cell receptor beta chains came from one sample sequenced in a study of blood T cell repertoires in COVID-19. Produced via immunoSEQ multiplex PCR; TCRdb's table is partial and in-frame only. The sample consists of 200,000 or so clones, about 90% of them appearing once. The specimen was peripheral blood. These receptors all stem from a man between 35 and 55 years old with active or convalescent COVID-19.

V and J are TRBV5-6 and TRBJ2-3; 10 bases align to TRBD2. The V gene end was trimmed by 2 bases and the J gene end by 2 bases; junction bases not matched to a gene: 5. CDR1 SGHDT and CDR2 YYEEEE come from the germline V gene. There are 16 residues in the CDR3. Written as DNA, the CDR3 is TGTGCCAGCAGCTTCCTAGCGGGAGAGTACACAGATACGCAGTATTTT. Protein: CASSFLAGEYTDTQYF. Full variable domain (remainder filled in from reference TRBV5-6 and TRBJ2-3): DAGVTQSPTHLIKTRGQQVTLRCSPKSGHDTVSWYQQALGQGPQFIFQYYEEEERQRGNFPDRFSGHQFPNYSSELNVNALLLGDSALYLCASSFLAGEYTDTQYFGPGTRLTVL.

With respect to this clone: Additional DNA sequences in this sample encode the identical CDR3. V and J are TRBV27 and TRBJ1-5, with D unresolved. Trimming removed 3 bases from V and 3 bases from J, with 9 bases in between. This CDR3 region has 14 residues. The germline V gene has CDR1 MNHEY and CDR2 SMNVEV (reference sequence). CDR3 protein: CASSFRGVNQPQHF. The CDR3 DNA reads TGTGCCAGCAGTTTCCGGGGTGTCAATCAGCCCCAGCATTTT.

In this sample, this clone turned up once. V and J are TRBV18 and TRBJ1-6, with 9 nucleotides matching TRBD1. Germline assignment: CDR1 KGHSH and CDR2 LQKENI. V was clipped by 1 base and J by 6 bases; unmatched bases: 7. This CDR3 comprises 17 residues. The chain's CDR3 is CASSPLLPGQGNSPLHF. The CDR3 DNA is TGTGCCAGCTCACCACTTTTACCGGGACAGGGTAATTCACCCCTCCACTTT. Drawing the rest from reference TRBV18 and TRBJ1-6, the complete variable domain is NAGVMQNPRHLVRRRGQEARLRCSPMKGHSHVYWYRQLPEEGLKFMVYLQKENIIDESGMPKERFSAEFPKEGPSILRIQQVVRGDSAAYFCASSPLLPGQGNSPLHFGNGTRLTVT.